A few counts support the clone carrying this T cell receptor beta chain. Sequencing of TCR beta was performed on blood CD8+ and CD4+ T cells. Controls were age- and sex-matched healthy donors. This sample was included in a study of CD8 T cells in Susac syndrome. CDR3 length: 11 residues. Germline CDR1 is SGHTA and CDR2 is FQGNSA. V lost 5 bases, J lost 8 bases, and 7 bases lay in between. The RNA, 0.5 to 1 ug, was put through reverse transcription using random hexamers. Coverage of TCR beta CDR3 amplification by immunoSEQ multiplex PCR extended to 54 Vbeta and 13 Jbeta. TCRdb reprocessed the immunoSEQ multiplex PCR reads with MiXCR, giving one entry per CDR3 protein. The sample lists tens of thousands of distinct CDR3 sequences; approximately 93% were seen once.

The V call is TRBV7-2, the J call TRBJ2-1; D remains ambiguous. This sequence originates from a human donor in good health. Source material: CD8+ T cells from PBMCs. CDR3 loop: CASSPGHEQFF. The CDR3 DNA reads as TGTGCCAGCAGCCCAGGACATGAGCAGTTCTTC.